A single T cell receptor beta chain is shown here with its context. What it recognizes is unknown. This record comes from a study of cytomegalovirus exposure and HLA in healthy donors. The study, taken as a whole, reports: One later analysis reportedly identified an Asian-associated ancestry cluster that showed fewer N-insertions than the roughly 620-donor mean.

PCR involved 60 Vbeta and 13 Jbeta primers. Only in-frame clones appear in the TCRdb table, and some are missing; sequencing was by immunoSEQ multiplex PCR. This sample has approximately 110,000 clones, with over 60% found just once. The TCR originated in a woman aged 40 to 50 in good health and CMV-seropositive. Specimen: PBMCs.

CDR3 in amino acids: CASSLSGSPLRYEQYF. CDR3 coding DNA: TGCGCCAGCAGCCTGAGCGGGAGCCCCCTTAGGTACGAGCAGTACTTC. V gene TRBV5-1 combines with J gene TRBJ2-7, with 8 positions matching TRBD2. The J segment lost 4 bases and the V segment lost 4 bases, leaving 13 bases of the junction unmatched. The V gene's germline CDR1 is SGHRS and CDR2 YFSETQ. The length of the CDR3 is 16 residues.